The rows below give T cell receptor beta chains drawn from one sample of a study of T cell responses to AZD1222 COVID-19 vaccine. Assay: immunoSEQ multiplex PCR; the TCRdb copy retains only in-frame clones and omits some. This sample carries some 200,000 clones, 85% to 90% of them seen once, and the ten largest clones take roughly 6%. Sequenced here: peripheral blood, sampled on day 0 of AZD1222 vaccination. Receptors were obtained from an adult in good health. Both conserved end residues are part of each CDR3. The D gene is left open where the match is weak. Expanded clones are given a class, and other clones once, few, many or no size at all.

-	-	TRBV12-3/TRBV12-4	TRBJ1-4	CASRGPPNEKLFF	TGTGCCAGCCGGGGGCCCCCTAATGAAAAACTGTTTTTT
-	-	TRBV30	TRBJ2-5	CAWSVTPEETQYF	TGTGCCTGGAGTGTAACGCCAGAAGAGACCCAGTACTTC
-	-	TRBV5-1	TRBJ1-6	CASRLADSPLHF	TGCGCCAGCCGGCTTGCGGATTCACCCCTCCACTTT
-	-	TRBV7-3	TRBJ1-1	CASSFGLNTEAFF	TGTGCCAGCAGCTTTGGACTTAACACTGAAGCTTTCTTT
-	-	TRBV28	TRBJ2-7	CASRPRSSYEQYF	TGTGCCAGCAGGCCTCGTTCCTCCTACGAGCAGTACTTC
once	TRBD2	TRBV3-1/TRBV3-2	TRBJ2-3	CASSQRAGSSTDTQYF	TGTGCCAGCAGCCAGAGAGCGGGGTCTAGCACAGATACGCAGTATTTT
-	-	TRBV5-6	TRBJ2-6	CASSLRSGANVLTF	TGTGCCAGCAGCTTGAGATCCGGGGCCAACGTCCTGACTTTC
few	-	TRBV2	TRBJ2-7	CASRGGTYEQYF	TGTGCCAGCAGGGGCGGGACCTACGAGCAGTACTTC
-	TRBD2	TRBV5-1	TRBJ2-1	CASSLGQGTSGRDEQFF	TGCGCCAGCAGCTTGGGACAGGGGACTAGCGGGAGAGATGAGCAGTTCTTC
-	-	TRBV18	TRBJ2-1	CASSPGGNEQFF	TGTGCCAGCTCACCCGGGGGCAATGAGCAGTTCTTC
-	TRBD1	TRBV5-1	TRBJ1-6	CASSLATGQGNSPLHF	TGCGCCAGCAGCTTGGCAACGGGACAGGGTAATTCACCCCTCCACTTT
-	-	TRBV2	TRBJ2-2	CASSERYWTESTGELFF	TGTGCCAGCAGTGAGAGATACTGGACAGAGAGTACCGGGGAGCTGTTTTTT
-	-	TRBV6-1	TRBJ1-6	CASSDSGTSPLHF	TGTGCCAGCAGTGACAGCGGCACTTCACCCCTCCACTTT
once	TRBD1	TRBV19	TRBJ2-6	CARTNHGDRHGANVLTF	TGTGCCAGGACTAATCACGGGGACAGACATGGGGCCAACGTCCTGACTTTC
-	-	TRBV25-1	TRBJ2-3	CASRAPVGASTDTQYF	TGTGCCAGCAGGGCTCCTGTCGGGGCTAGCACAGATACGCAGTATTTT
-	-	TRBV18	TRBJ1-6	CASSPGSDNSPLHF	TGTGCCAGCTCACCCGGTTCAGATAATTCACCCCTCCACTTT
-	-	TRBV29-1	TRBJ1-2	CSVEGGAGGYTF	TGCAGCGTTGAGGGAGGGGCGGGTGGCTACACCTTC
-	-	TRBV19	TRBJ1-2	CASTSVGYGYTF	TGTGCCAGTACCTCGGTTGGGTATGGCTACACCTTC
-	-	TRBV7-2	TRBJ1-2	CASSLRGGGDYGYTF	TGTGCCAGCAGCTTGCGGGGCGGCGGCGACTATGGCTACACCTTC
-	-	TRBV15	TRBJ1-4	CATSRTGGTNEKLFF	TGTGCCACCAGCAGAACGGGGGGCACTAATGAAAAACTGTTTTTT
few	-	TRBV5-6	TRBJ2-3	CASSRRYPTDTQYF	TGTGCCAGCAGCCGGCGATATCCCACAGATACGCAGTATTTT
-	TRBD2	TRBV5-1	TRBJ2-7	CASSLTGRGYEQYF	TGCGCCAGCAGCTTAACCGGGAGGGGCTACGAGCAGTACTTC
once	TRBD2	TRBV19	TRBJ2-1	CASIGLAGGASYNEQFF	TGTGCCAGTATAGGGCTAGCGGGGGGAGCGTCCTACAATGAGCAGTTCTTC
-	-	TRBV28	TRBJ2-7	CASSLWNRAAYEQYF	TGTGCCAGCAGTTTATGGAACAGGGCGGCCTACGAGCAGTACTTC
-	-	TRBV10-3	TRBJ1-1	CAISDSGNTEAFF	TGTGCCATCAGTGACTCCGGGAACACTGAAGCTTTCTTT
-	-	TRBV5-1	TRBJ1-5	CASSFGTANNQPQHF	TGCGCCAGCAGCTTCGGGACCGCCAACAATCAGCCCCAGCATTTT
-	-	TRBV2	TRBJ1-1	CASSPGGTGTEAFF	TGTGCCAGCAGTCCCGGGGGAACCGGCACTGAAGCTTTCTTT
-	TRBD2	TRBV5-1	TRBJ2-5	CASSLDVGGAGETQYF	TGCGCCAGCAGCTTGGATGTGGGGGGAGCGGGGGAGACCCAGTACTTC
-	-	TRBV28	TRBJ2-1	CASGFGGRNNEQFF	TGTGCCAGCGGGTTTGGGGGTAGAAACAATGAGCAGTTCTTC
-	-	TRBV2	TRBJ2-1	CASSDRSRASGEQFF	TGTGCCAGCAGTGACCGGTCCCGGGCTAGTGGTGAGCAGTTCTTC
few	TRBD2	TRBV5-4	TRBJ2-5	CASSPGTSGSSETQYF	TGTGCCAGCAGCCCCGGGACTAGCGGGAGTTCTGAGACCCAGTACTTC
-	TRBD1	TRBV7-9	TRBJ1-2	CASSPDRGSGYTF	TGTGCCAGCAGCCCGGACAGGGGCTCTGGCTACACCTTC
few	TRBD1	TRBV6-5	TRBJ1-2	CASRVGTGYGYTF	TGTGCCAGCAGGGTTGGGACAGGCTATGGCTACACCTTC
-	-	TRBV19	TRBJ1-5	CASTDQYSNQPQHF	TGTGCCAGTACTGACCAATATAGCAATCAGCCCCAGCATTTT
-	TRBD1	TRBV7-9	TRBJ1-5	CASSLGTGDSNQPQHF	TGTGCCAGCAGCTTAGGGACAGGGGATAGCAATCAGCCCCAGCATTTT
-	-	TRBV11-2	TRBJ2-3	CASSPRDTQYF	TGTGCCAGCAGCCCCCGAGATACGCAGTATTTT
-	-	TRBV20-1	TRBJ1-5	CSASVGLSNQPQHF	TGCAGTGCTAGTGTTGGGTTGAGCAATCAGCCCCAGCATTTT
-	TRBD2	TRBV4-2	TRBJ2-7	CASSQEPQTSGYEQYF	TGTGCCAGCAGCCAAGAGCCACAGACTAGCGGCTACGAGCAGTACTTC
-	-	TRBV6-6	TRBJ1-3	CASSYYRTRGNTIYF	TGTGCCAGCAGTTACTATCGGACACGGGGAAACACCATATATTTT
-	-	TRBV30	TRBJ1-5	CAWSPPTVSRQPQHF	TGTGCCTGGAGTCCCCCGACAGTTAGTCGACAGCCCCAGCATTTT
-	-	TRBV30	TRBJ1-2	CAWSRRVVGSLSYGYTF	TGTGCCTGGAGCCGCAGGGTGGTGGGTTCCCTTTCCTATGGCTACACCTTC
-	-	TRBV10-3	TRBJ2-5	CAISNQETQYF	TGTGCCATCAGCAACCAAGAGACCCAGTACTTC
-	-	TRBV5-1	TRBJ1-4	CASRLGFNEKLFF	TGCGCCAGTCGTTTGGGGTTTAATGAAAAACTGTTTTTT
-	-	TRBV5-5	TRBJ2-7	CASSPGEAYEQYF	TGTGCCAGCAGCCCAGGCGAGGCCTACGAGCAGTACTTC
-	-	TRBV28	TRBJ1-2	CASSLSGQGYGYTF	TGTGCCAGCAGTTTATCTGGCCAGGGGTATGGCTACACCTTC
once	TRBD2	TRBV9	TRBJ2-3	CASSAKIGLAGTTDTQYF	TGTGCCAGCAGCGCAAAGATTGGACTAGCGGGAACCACAGATACGCAGTATTTT
-	TRBD2	TRBV3-1/TRBV3-2	TRBJ2-5	CASSQEWRENQETQYF	TGTGCCAGCAGCCAAGAATGGCGGGAGAACCAAGAGACCCAGTACTTC
once	TRBD1	TRBV6-6	TRBJ1-4	CASTLLRDRGREKLFF	TGTGCCAGCACCTTACTCCGGGACAGGGGGCGAGAAAAACTGTTTTTT
once	-	TRBV18	TRBJ2-5	CASSPSLEKPQYF	TGTGCCAGCTCACCAAGTTTAGAAAAGCCCCAGTACTTC
-	TRBD1	TRBV19	TRBJ1-2	CASSPQGNYGYTF	TGTGCCAGTAGTCCACAGGGGAACTATGGCTACACCTTC